This T cell receptor (beta chain) was identified in a study of cytotoxic CD8 clonotypes in ibrutinib-treated CLL. General observations from the study: The study sampled sustained-remission and progressing patients at different times. Stable or contracted on treatment, public clonotypes were also uncommon.

Repertoires were generated with immunoSEQ multiplex PCR, while TCRdb's copy carries only in-frame clones and drops some. The table records about 130,000 clones, about 80% of them present only once. V was trimmed by 0 bases and J by 0 bases, leaving 14 bases between them. This CDR3 region has 17 residues. Germline V gene data show CDR1 as LGHNA and CDR2 as YSLEER. This clone was observed a few times. Antigen specificity is unknown. This receptor was identified in a human donor with chronic lymphocytic leukemia. V is TRBV4-3 and J is TRBJ1-1, with unresolved D. This specimen consisted of PBMCs, obtained after 12 months of ibrutinib treatment. The DNA for the CDR3 is TGCGCCAGCAGCCAAGAGGTAACCTCGCTCCTGAACACTGAAGCTTTCTTT. Protein product: CASSQEVTSLLNTEAFF.